The T cell receptor beta chain described here comes from a study of blood T cell repertoires in COVID-19. Study summary: The study drew acute and convalescent COVID-19 samples from the United States, Italy and Spain. From T cells, B-cell-depleted T cells, or PBMCs came the material, which was cDNA or gDNA.

Authors' methods: It was from reference gene primer amplification that nucleated cell counts were estimated. Repertoires were generated with immunoSEQ multiplex PCR, while TCRdb's copy carries only in-frame clones and drops some. V and J calls and clone size are those listed in that table; D and trimming were worked out from the DNA. The data show roughly 230,000 clones, approximately 83% seen once. The CDR3 is 13 residues long. V was clipped by 7 bases and J by 2 bases, with 11 bases between them. Per germline, CDR1 MDHEN and CDR2 SYDVKM. The TCR originated in a human donor in a cohort sampled during active COVID-19. The sequenced sample consisted of peripheral blood. The V and J genes are TRBV28 and TRBJ1-2; no reliable D call. CDR3 in DNA: TGTGCCAGCAAGGAGGGATACAACTATGGCTACACCTTC. The encoded protein is CASKEGYNYGYTF.